This TCR beta chain came from a study of cytomegalovirus exposure and HLA in healthy donors. Study-wide results and caveats: The Asian-associated ancestry cluster reportedly had fewer N-insertions than the 666-donor mean in a later analysis. In a later analysis, HLA-C alleles had the fewest associated TCRs, DRB1 alleles the most. From TCR beta sequences, most subjects' HLA-A and HLA-B alleles were reportedly predicted accurately.

Healthy donors of bone marrow made up the group. Points on this clone: Its specificity is unknown.

Looked up from germline, CDR1 is SGHDN and CDR2 is FVKESK. This CDR3 contains 16 residues. J lost 5 bases, V lost 0 bases, and 7 bases had no gene match. This PCR relied on a set of 60 Vbeta primers and 13 Jbeta primers. Profiling relied on immunoSEQ multiplex PCR, and the TCRdb table lists in-frame clones only, not all of them. The data contain roughly 170,000 clones, about 80% of them singletons. The chain is built from TRBV14 and TRBJ2-1; 7 bases fit TRBD1. This receptor was identified in a woman aged 25 to 39 in good health and CMV-seronegative. Material: PBMCs. The CDR3 reads CASSQEGRGINNEQFF. The CDR3 DNA follows: TGTGCCAGCAGCCAAGAGGGCAGGGGGATCAACAATGAGCAGTTCTTC.